Below are 15 T cell receptor beta chains sequenced from a single sample in a study of vaccination effects on CD4 cells after COVID-19. Antigen-specific CD4+ T cells were expanded (with viral peptide pools) by the ViraFEST assay ahead of sequencing. CD4+ T cells were isolated after less than 13 days of culture. Nucleocapsid antibodies were negative in the vaccine recipients, who had never had SARS-CoV-2 infection. Antigens of these TCRs are unknown. Only in-frame clones appear in the TCRdb table, and some are missing; sequencing was by immunoSEQ multiplex PCR. The sample lists about 54,000 clones, roughly 70% occurring once. This sample comprised CD4+ T cells from PBMCs cultured with SARS-CoV-2 spike peptides, obtained before COVID-19 vaccination. These receptors were obtained from a human donor who received a COVID-19 vaccine.

The chain uses TRBV7-2 and TRBJ1-1, with D perhaps TRBD1 (6 bases). V was shortened by 2 bases and J by 4 bases, with 11 bases between the two germline ends. Per germline, CDR1 SGHTA and CDR2 FQGNSA. The CDR3 sequence is 14 residues long. CDR3 sequence reads: CASSLRGVGTEAFF. The CDR3 region has the DNA TGTGCCAGCAGCTTAAGGGGGGTTGGCACTGAAGCTTTCTTT.

This clone appeared once. The rearrangement uses TRBV20-1 and TRBJ1-2, with D unresolved. The V and J ends lost 0 bases and 6 bases respectively, with 5 bases between them. The CDR3 is made up of 11 amino acids. The germline V gene has CDR1 DFQATT and CDR2 SNEGSKA (reference sequence). The chain's CDR3 is CSAREAHGYTF. CDR3 sequence (DNA): TGCAGTGCTAGAGAGGCCCATGGCTACACCTTC.

In this sample, this clone turned up a few times. The J gene is TRBJ2-1, the V gene TRBV9; D is undetermined. Per germline, CDR1 SGDLS and CDR2 YYNGEE. CDR3 length: 11 residues. Deletions cut 7 bases from V and 7 bases from J, with 9 bases between. The chain's CDR3 is CASGRGNEQFF. The CDR3 region has the DNA TGTGCCAGCGGCCGCGGTAATGAGCAGTTCTTC.

V is TRBV7-9 and J is TRBJ2-2, with D perhaps matching TRBD2 (6 bases). This CDR3 region has 16 residues. V dropped 4 bases and J dropped 6 bases, with 18 bases sitting between them. Germline CDR1 and CDR2: SEHNR and FQNEAQ (reference sequence). CDR3 sequence reads: CASSSKSSREAGELFF. For the CDR3, the DNA is TGTGCCAGCAGCTCGAAGTCATCGAGGGAGGCCGGGGAGCTGTTTTTT. The full variable domain, its missing parts supplied by reference TRBV7-9 and TRBJ2-2, is DTGVSQNPRHKITKRGQNVTFRCDPISEHNRLYWYRQTLGQGPEFLTYFQNEAQLEKSRLLSDRFSAERPKGSFSTLEIQRTEQGDSAMYLCASSSKSSREAGELFFGEGSRLTVL.

This clone was seen only a few times. The chain has TRBV6-5 and TRBJ1-5, with D possibly matching TRBD1 (5 bases). The CDR3 is made up of 13 amino acids. V was clipped by 2 bases and J by 4 bases, with 6 bases between them. Germline V gene data show CDR1 as MNHEY and CDR2 as SVGAGI. The CDR3 sequence: CASSYDRNQPQHF. The CDR3 DNA reads TGTGCCAGCAGTTACGACAGAAATCAGCCCCAGCATTTT.

The rearrangement links TRBV5-8 to TRBJ1-3, with a tentative D call TRBD1 (5 bases). Germline V gene lookup returns CDR1 SGHTS and CDR2 YDEGEE. This CDR3 spans 15 amino acids. V lost 1 base and J 0 bases, leaving 8 bases between the germline ends. CDR3 residues: CASSLRGHSGNTIYF. In nucleotides, the CDR3 is TGTGCCAGCAGCTTGAGGGGCCACTCTGGAAACACCATATATTTT.

The rearrangement links TRBV11-2 to TRBJ2-7, with 11 bases matching TRBD1. The CDR3 loop spans 15 amino acids. After removal of 3 bases from V and 1 base from J, the junction contained 2 bases not matched to a gene. Looked up from germline, CDR1 is SGHAT and CDR2 is FQNNGV. The CDR3: CASSLDRGQSYEQYF. The DNA for the CDR3 is TGTGCCAGCAGCTTGGACAGGGGGCAATCCTACGAGCAGTACTTC. Filled out from reference TRBV11-2 and TRBJ2-7, the complete variable domain reads EAGVAQSPRYKIIEKRQSVAFWCNPISGHATLYWYQQILGQGPKLLIQFQNNGVVDDSQLPKDRFSAERLKGVDSTLKIQPAKLEDSAVYLCASSLDRGQSYEQYFGPGTRLTVT.

This chain uses TRBV21-1 with TRBJ2-3. TRBV21-1 is deemed a pseudogene. This CDR3 has 13 amino acids. The CDR3 here is CASRGIGTDTQYF. CDR3 bases: TGTGCCAGCAGGGGTATCGGAACAGATACGCAGTATTTT.

The J gene is TRBJ1-2, the V gene TRBV27; 9 nucleotides line up with TRBD1. Unmatched junction bases numbered 5, after V lost 5 bases and J lost 4 bases. The CDR3 consists of 14 residues. The germline V gene encodes CDR1 MNHEY and CDR2 SMNVEV (reference sequence). The CDR3 sequence: CASSIDRGSYGYTF. The CDR3 coding sequence is TGTGCCAGCAGTATCGACAGGGGGTCCTATGGCTACACCTTC.

This chain links TRBV12-3 or TRBV12-4 with TRBJ1-2, with TRBD1 matching 7 bases. This CDR3 is 12 amino acids long. V gave up 5 bases and J gave up 6 bases; unmatched junction bases: 3. CDR3 sequence: CASSLGGDGYTF. CDR3 nucleotide sequence: TGTGCCAGCAGTCTAGGGGGCGATGGCTACACCTTC.

This chain links TRBV6-1 with TRBJ2-3, with 8 bases lining up with TRBD1. Germline CDR1 MNHNS, CDR2 SASEGT. V shed 3 bases, J shed 4 bases, and the junction held 6 bases outside the gene matches. The CDR3 is 15 residues long. Here the CDR3 DNA reads TGTGCCAGCAGTGACAGGACAGGGTCACCAGATACGCAGTATTTT. Protein sequence: CASSDRTGSPDTQYF.

This clone showed up just a few times. The V and J genes are TRBV4-2 and TRBJ1-1; D is unresolved. Trimming left V 4 bases short and J 1 base short, with 7 bases between. Germline V gene lookup returns CDR1 LGHNA and CDR2 YNFKEQ. This CDR3 contains 13 residues. This CDR3 is CASSRITNTEAFF. CDR3 in DNA: TGTGCCAGCAGCCGCATCACGAACACTGAAGCTTTCTTT.

This sequence joins TRBV2 and TRBJ2-3; 7 positions match TRBD1. CDR3 length: 14 amino acids. Unmatched junction bases numbered 4, after V lost 7 bases and J lost 0 bases. CDR1 and CDR2 (germline): SNHLY, FYNNEI. The CDR3 DNA reads TGTGCCAGCATGGGGACAGCCAGCACAGATACGCAGTATTTT. Protein sequence: CASMGTASTDTQYF.

The V gene is TRBV7-9, the J gene TRBJ1-4; D is ambiguous. Per the germline V gene, CDR1 is SEHNR and CDR2 is FQNEAQ (reference sequence). V was shortened by 5 bases and J by 3 bases, with 16 bases between the two germline ends. This CDR3 region has 16 residues. CDR3 nucleotide sequence: TGTGCCAGCAGCGCCCCGCGGATTGGGGCTAATGAAAAACTGTTTTTT. It encodes CASSAPRIGANEKLFF.

The chain combines TRBV12-5 with TRBJ1-2; TRBD1 agrees at 7 bases. This CDR3 comprises 15 residues. J gave up 3 bases and V 5 bases, and 9 bases lay outside the gene matches. CDR1 and CDR2 (germline): LGHNT, FRNRAP. The CDR3 bases are TGTGCTAGTGGTACGACGACAGGGTCGGACTATGGCTACACCTTC. Amino acids: CASGTTTGSDYGYTF. Combining the CDR3 with reference TRBV12-5 and TRBJ1-2 gives the whole variable domain DARVTQTPRHKVTEMGQEVTMRCQPILGHNTVFWYRQTMMQGLELLAYFRNRAPLDDSGMPKDRFSAEMPDATLATLKIQPSEPRDSAVYFCASGTTTGSDYGYTFGSGTRLTVV.